These 3 T cell receptor beta chains came from one sample sequenced in a study of cytomegalovirus exposure and HLA in healthy donors. A multiplex PCR was run with 60 Vbeta primers and 13 Jbeta primers. TCRdb keeps only in-frame clones here, not all; method: immunoSEQ multiplex PCR. The sample carries 120,000 or so clones, more than 75% recorded once. Sequences were obtained from PBMCs. All receptors come from a man aged 18 to 29 in good health and CMV-seronegative.

The rearrangement links TRBV19 to TRBJ1-1, with unresolved D. The CDR3 loop spans 13 amino acids. CDR1 is LNHDA, CDR2 SQIVND, per germline (reference sequence). Trimming removed 5 bases from V and 3 bases from J, with 10 bases in between. CDR3 in amino acids: CASSPLGHTEAFF. Here the CDR3 DNA reads TGTGCCAGTAGTCCCCTAGGTCACACTGAAGCTTTCTTT. The entire variable domain, with the rest obtained from reference TRBV19 and TRBJ1-1, is as follows: DGGITQSPKYLFRKEGQNVTLSCEQNLNHDAMYWYRQDPGQGLRLIYYSQIVNDFQKGDIAEGYSVSREKKESFPLTVTSAQKNPTAFYLCASSPLGHTEAFFGQGTRLTVV.

A remark on this clone: The junction shows a germline mismatch at one end, possibly a read error. The chain joins TRBV6-1 to TRBJ2-7, with a weak D call TRBD1 (5 bases). The CDR3 loop spans 13 amino acids. The V gene's germline CDR1 is MNHNS and CDR2 SASEGT. The CDR3: CASSQIDRSLEAF. DNA of the CDR3: TGTGCCAGCAGTCAAATCGACAGATCCCTAGAGGCCTTC.

This clone was picked up one time. V usage is TRBV19 and J usage is TRBJ1-5; tentatively, D is TRBD1 (6 bases). Germline CDR1 reads LNHDA; CDR2 reads SQIVND (reference sequence). The CDR3 has 14 amino acids. The V end lost 7 bases, the J end lost 0 bases, and 10 bases lay between the germline ends. As DNA, the CDR3 is TGTGCCAGTACGGGGGGCCTTAGCAATCAGCCCCAGCATTTT. Its translation is CASTGGLSNQPQHF.